The clone carrying this T cell receptor (beta chain) was seen more than once but under ten times. The CDR3 consists of 16 residues. V gave up 0 bases and J gave up 4 bases; unmatched junction bases: 6. Per the germline V gene, CDR1 is SGDLS and CDR2 is YYNGEE. Via MiXCR, TCRdb re-called the RT-PCR reads, giving one row per CDR3 protein. The repertoire holds more than 550,000 distinct CDR3 sequences, with 14% as singletons. This clonotype originated in a female donor in good health, serving as a healthy control. Sequencing was performed on memory CD4+ T cells from blood. The gene calls are TRBV9 and TRBJ2-3, with 9 bases identical to TRBD2. The CDR3 here is CASSVGASGISDTQYF. The CDR3 DNA is TGTGCCAGCAGCGTAGGTGCTAGCGGGATATCAGATACGCAGTATTTT.